Below, 3 T cell receptor beta chains from the same sample are listed, as sequenced in a study of cytomegalovirus exposure and HLA in healthy donors. In the PCR, 60 Vbeta and 13 Jbeta primers were used. Only in-frame clones appear in the TCRdb table, and some are missing; sequencing was by immunoSEQ multiplex PCR. The sample lists about 120,000 clones, roughly 76% occurring once. Source material: PBMCs. The receptors originated from a middle-aged woman in good health and CMV-seropositive.

V gene TRBV5-1 combines with J gene TRBJ1-3, with D unclear. V lost 0 bases to trimming and J lost 2 bases, with 6 bases between them. The CDR3 loop spans 14 amino acids. CDR1 SGHRS and CDR2 YFSETQ come from the germline V gene. CDR3 in amino acids: CASSLAYAGNTIYF. The CDR3 nucleotides read TGCGCCAGCAGCTTGGCCTATGCTGGAAACACCATATATTTT.

As for this clone: Compared with germline, one end of the junction differs, possibly owing to a read error. The J gene is TRBJ1-5, the V gene TRBV7-2; 7 nucleotides agree with TRBD1. This CDR3 contains 12 residues. Germline CDR1 reads SGHTA; CDR2 reads FQGNSA. Here the CDR3 reads CASSPNRGLTYF. CDR3 DNA: TGTGCCAGCAGCCCGAACAGGGGCCTAACATATTTT.

The chain uses TRBV5-1 and TRBJ1-1; D remains ambiguous. With 4 bases removed from V and 3 bases from J, the gap between germline ends came to 13 bases. From germline, CDR1 is SGHRS and CDR2 YFSETQ. The CDR3 length is 14 residues. CDR3 sequence (DNA): TGCGCCAGCAGCCCGCTGAAGGGAGACACTGAAGCTTTCTTT. Its translation is CASSPLKGDTEAFF.